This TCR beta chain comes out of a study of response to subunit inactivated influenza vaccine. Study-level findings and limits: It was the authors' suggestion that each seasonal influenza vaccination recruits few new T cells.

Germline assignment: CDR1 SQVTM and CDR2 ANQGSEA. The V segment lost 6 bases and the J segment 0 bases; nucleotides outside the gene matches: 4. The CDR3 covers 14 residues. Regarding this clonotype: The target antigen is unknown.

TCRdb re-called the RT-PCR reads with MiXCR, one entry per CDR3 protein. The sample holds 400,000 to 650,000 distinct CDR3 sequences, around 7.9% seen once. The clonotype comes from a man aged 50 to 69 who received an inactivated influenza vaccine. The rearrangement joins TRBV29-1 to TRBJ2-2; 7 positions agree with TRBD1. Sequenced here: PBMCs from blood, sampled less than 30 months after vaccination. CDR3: CSVGTVANTGELFF. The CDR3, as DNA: TGCAGCGTAGGGACAGTCGCGAACACCGGGGAGCTGTTTTTT.